This T cell receptor (beta chain) came from a study of cytomegalovirus exposure and HLA in healthy donors. Study information: HLA-typed donors were the source of approximately 80 million unique TCRs held in an early data release.

The CDR3 consists of 16 residues. The germline CDR1 and CDR2 sequences are SGHNT and YYREEE (reference sequence). The J segment lost 7 bases and the V segment lost 0 bases, leaving 7 bases of the junction unmatched. Of note for this clone: Antigen specificity is unknown.

General study results and limits: Versus the roughly 700-donor mean, an Asian-associated ancestry cluster reportedly showed fewer N-insertions in a later analysis. Under in vitro conditions, a few CMV-associated chains were confirmed as specific for CMV antigens. By HLA locus, TCR association rates varied in a later analysis, with DRB1 showing the most and HLA-C the fewest.

Primers for the PCR totalled 60 Vbeta and 13 Jbeta. Assay: immunoSEQ multiplex PCR; the TCRdb copy retains only in-frame clones and omits some. Among about 150,000 clones listed, roughly two thirds were seen once. This TCR was recovered from a woman under 30 in good health and CMV-seropositive. Sample: PBMCs. The chain has TRBV5-4 and TRBJ2-2, with 9 bases matching TRBD2. CDR3 protein: CASSLDGLAFVGELFF. Written as DNA, the CDR3 is TGTGCCAGCAGCTTGGATGGACTAGCGTTTGTCGGGGAGCTGTTTTTT.